This T cell receptor beta chain was recorded in a study of Ad26.COV2.S vaccination and SARS-CoV-2 variants. Sample treatment: roughly 20 received Ad26.COV2.S at low or high dose, single or two shots; five or six received placebo; per-sample allocation not given. Specimen acquisition occurred on day 63 following the initial vaccine or placebo injection. An adult of 18-55 years in Boston served as donor. TCRdb's copy holds only in-frame clones and misses some; the assay was immunoSEQ multiplex PCR. The sample lists around 320,000 clones, approximately 80% seen once, with 2% to 2.5% in the top ten. The V end was cut by 3 bases, the J end by 4 bases, with 10 bases between. The germline V gene has CDR1 SEHNR and CDR2 FQNEAQ (reference sequence). CDR3 length equals 14 residues.

This sample comprised peripheral blood, obtained in a trial of Ad26.COV2.S vaccine versus placebo. The clonotype originates from a person aged 18 to 65 who received the Ad26.COV2.S COVID-19 vaccine or a placebo. This chain uses TRBV7-9 with TRBJ1-3; a weak D match, TRBD1 (6 bases). CDR3 amino acids: CASSFGQRGNTIYF. CDR3 nucleotides: TGTGCCAGCAGCTTTGGACAGCGGGGAAACACCATATATTTT.